One and the same sample provided the 23 T cell receptor beta chains below, sequenced in a study of cytomegalovirus exposure and HLA in healthy donors. The PCR contained 60 Vbeta and 13 Jbeta primers. Profiling relied on immunoSEQ multiplex PCR, and the TCRdb table lists in-frame clones only, not all of them. The sample consists of hundreds of thousands of clones, more than 75% of them appearing once. Sequenced input: PBMCs. All receptors derive from a man aged 40-49 years in good health and CMV-seropositive.

In DNA, the CDR3 is TGTGCCAGCAGCTTGGCGGGAGCGGGCACAGATACGCAGTATTTT. The encoded protein is CASSLAGAGTDTQYF. This rearrangement joins TRBV5-4 to TRBJ2-3; D is possibly TRBD2 (6 bases). CDR1 and CDR2 (germline): SGHNT, YYREEE (reference sequence). The CDR3 length is 15 residues. Trimming left V 0 bases short and J 1 base short, with 9 bases between.

The rearrangement links TRBV4-1 to TRBJ2-7, with D maybe TRBD2 (6 bases). Germline CDR1 and CDR2: MGHRA and YSYEKL. V gave up 0 bases and J gave up 3 bases, with 6 bases separating them. The CDR3 covers 13 residues. CDR3: CASSQDGSYEQYF. CDR3 bases: TGCGCCAGCAGCCAAGACGGGAGCTACGAGCAGTACTTC.

The J gene is TRBJ2-7, the V gene TRBV6-6, with D perhaps TRBD2 (5 bases). Looked up from germline, CDR1 is MNHNY and CDR2 is SVGAGI (reference sequence). The CDR3 is 13 amino acids. V lost 8 bases and J 1 base, leaving 12 bases between the germline ends. CDR3 nucleotides: TGTGCCAGCCAGAGCGGCAGTTCCTACGAGCAGTACGTC. Encoded protein: CASQSGSSYEQYV.

The genes are TRBV6-5 and TRBJ2-7, with TRBD1 as a possible D gene (6 bases). The CDR3 extends over 14 amino acids. Germline V CDR1 and CDR2: MNHEY, SVGAGI. Between the trimmed V and J ends, which lost 4 bases and 1 base, there was a span of 11 bases. This chain's CDR3 is CASSSMDSSYEQYV. CDR3 nucleotide sequence: TGTGCCAGCAGTTCGATGGACAGTTCCTACGAGCAGTACGTC.

CDR3 bases: TGTGCCAGTAGTGCTCCCGTAGGCAGCGAGCAGTATTTT. Translating gives CASSAPVGSEQYF. This sequence joins TRBV19 and TRBJ2-3; D ambiguous. The CDR3 is 13 amino acids. The germline CDR1 and CDR2 sequences are LNHDA and SQIVND (reference sequence). V was pared by 5 bases and J by 11 bases, with 17 bases between.

The chain is built from TRBV5-1 and TRBJ2-1, with 7 bases identical to TRBD2. Germline assignment: CDR1 SGHRS and CDR2 YFSETQ. V trimming: 2 bases; J trimming: 5 bases; junction bases outside the gene matches: 4. CDR3 length equals 14 residues. The CDR3 loop is CASSLAGPNNEQFF. The CDR3 DNA follows: TGCGCCAGCAGCTTAGCGGGACCGAACAATGAGCAGTTCTTC. Combining the CDR3 with reference TRBV5-1 and TRBJ2-1 gives the whole variable domain KAGVTQTPRYLIKTRGQQVTLSCSPISGHRSVSWYQQTPGQGLQFLFEYFSETQRNKGNFPGRFSGRQFSNSRSEMNVSTLELGDSALYLCASSLAGPNNEQFFGPGTRLTVL.

This chain links TRBV7-2 with TRBJ1-2; TRBD1 matches at 8 bases. The CDR3 sequence is 16 residues long. Germline V gene lookup returns CDR1 SGHTA and CDR2 FQGNSA. After removal of 4 bases from V and 2 bases from J, the junction contained 9 bases not matched to a gene. This CDR3 is CASSSSTGVLNYGYTF. The CDR3, as DNA: TGTGCCAGCAGCTCATCGACAGGGGTATTGAACTATGGCTACACCTTC.

The chain links TRBV10-3 to TRBJ1-2; D ambiguous. CDR1 is ENHRY, CDR2 SYGVKD, per germline. This CDR3 spans 13 amino acids. Deletions cut 2 bases from V and 3 bases from J, with 7 bases between. CDR3 sequence: CAISEGEDYGYTF. In nucleotides, the CDR3 is TGTGCCATCAGTGAGGGGGAGGACTATGGCTACACCTTC.

The chain recombines TRBV5-4 with TRBJ2-7; D possibly corresponds to TRBD2 (5 bases). Germline assignment: CDR1 SGHNT and CDR2 YYREEE (reference sequence). V lost 0 bases and J 4 bases, leaving 5 bases between the germline ends. The CDR3 has 12 residues. In nucleotides, the CDR3 is TGTGCCAGCAGCTTGGGAGGGTACGAGCAGTACTTC. This translates into CASSLGGYEQYF.

The V gene is TRBV15, the J gene TRBJ2-3; 8 nucleotides agree with TRBD1. Unmatched junction bases numbered 4, after V lost 3 bases and J lost 2 bases. Germline V gene sequence: CDR1 LNHNV, CDR2 YYDKDF (reference sequence). The length of the CDR3 is 15 residues. For the CDR3, the DNA is TGTGCCACCAGCAGCCGGACAGGGATCACAGATACGCAGTATTTT. Translating it yields CATSSRTGITDTQYF.

The genes are TRBV7-6 and TRBJ1-5, with D possibly being TRBD1 (6 bases). The CDR3 is 13 residues long. Germline lookup yields CDR1 SGHVS and CDR2 FNYEAQ. Trimming took 6 bases from V and 6 from J, leaving 12 bases between them. The chain's CDR3 is CASSLQGTQPQHF. The CDR3 nucleotides read TGTGCCAGCAGTTTACAGGGTACTCAGCCCCAGCATTTT.

V is TRBV11-1 and J is TRBJ2-7, with 12 bases matching TRBD2. Germline lookup yields CDR1 SGHAT and CDR2 FQDESV (reference sequence). The CDR3 totals 15 residues. The trim removed 5 bases at V and 0 bases at J, leaving 2 bases unmatched. The CDR3: CASSQTSGGSYEQYV. In DNA form, the CDR3 reads TGTGCCAGCAGCCAGACTAGCGGGGGCTCCTACGAGCAGTACGTC.

V gene TRBV9 combines with J gene TRBJ1-1; TRBD1 might be the D (6 bases). The CDR3 is 13 amino acids. CDR1 is SGDLS and CDR2 is YYNGEE in the germline V gene. V gave up 0 bases and J gave up 11 bases, with 14 bases separating them. CDR3 nucleotides: TGTGCCAGCAGCGTAGATGTTACAGGGCATGCTTTCTTT. Its translation: CASSVDVTGHAFF.

The chain carries TRBV9 and TRBJ2-1, with D possibly TRBD2 on 6 matching bases. Germline V gene lookup returns CDR1 SGDLS and CDR2 YYNGEE. The CDR3 is 14 amino acids. V lost 3 bases, J lost 0 bases, and 7 bases lay in between. The CDR3 region has the DNA TGTGCCAGCAGCGCGGGGGTCTCCTACAATGAGCAGTTCTTC. Encoded protein: CASSAGVSYNEQFF.

This rearrangement joins TRBV30 to TRBJ1-2; no firm D call. Deletions cut 5 bases from V and 4 bases from J, with 8 bases between. Germline-derived CDR1 and CDR2 are GTSNPN and SVGIG (reference sequence). The CDR3 runs 11 residues. The CDR3 DNA reads as TGTGCCTGGGGCTTTGGCTATGGCTACACCTTC. Translating gives CAWGFGYGYTF.

V is TRBV7-2 and J is TRBJ2-7, with a tentative D call TRBD2 (6 bases). The V end was cut by 0 bases, the J end by 2 bases, with 8 bases between. The CDR3 is 14 residues long. The germline V gene encodes CDR1 SGHTA and CDR2 FQGNSA. The CDR3 spells CASSLAGRPYEQYV. CDR3 bases: TGTGCCAGCAGCTTAGCCGGGAGACCCTACGAGCAGTACGTC.

This clone turned up a few times. The chain employs TRBV6-5 and TRBJ2-7; maybe TRBD1 (6 bases). Germline CDR1 and CDR2: MNHEY and SVGAGI. The V end was cut by 7 bases, the J end by 5 bases, with 15 bases between. CDR3 length: 13 residues. The CDR3 is CASNGTKYDEQYV. As DNA, the CDR3 is TGTGCCAGCAATGGGACAAAATACGACGAGCAGTACGTC.

The gene calls are TRBV6-5 and TRBJ1-2, with D maybe TRBD1 (5 bases). Deletions cut 8 bases from V and 3 bases from J, with 16 bases between. Germline V gene sequence: CDR1 MNHEY, CDR2 SVGAGI. This CDR3 spans 14 amino acids. The CDR3 sequence is CASGNGGADYGYTF. The CDR3 DNA sequence: TGTGCCAGCGGGAACGGGGGTGCGGACTATGGCTACACCTTC.

The chain combines TRBV25-1 with TRBJ1-2; TRBD1 is a possible D gene (5 bases). CDR1 MGHDK and CDR2 SYGVNS come from the germline V gene. CDR3 length equals 13 residues. Between the trimmed V and J ends, which lost 3 bases and 8 bases, there was a span of 13 bases. CDR3 sequence (DNA): TGTGCCAGCAGTGACGGGGGAGAAAACGGCTACACCTTC. Translating it yields CASSDGGENGYTF.

This rearrangement joins TRBV15 to TRBJ2-7; D may be TRBD1 (6 bases). The CDR3 consists of 13 residues. Germline V gives CDR1 LNHNV, CDR2 YYDKDF (reference sequence). V shed 5 bases and J shed 4 bases, with 12 bases lying between them. CDR3 nucleotide sequence: TGTGCCACCAGCCCCACCAGGGGATACGAGCAGTACTTC. Its protein product is CATSPTRGYEQYF.

The genes are TRBV19 and TRBJ1-5; unclear D gene. Trimming removed 11 bases from V and 7 bases from J, with 15 bases in between. The CDR3 loop spans 12 amino acids. Germline values: CDR1 LNHDA, CDR2 SQIVND (reference sequence). The chain's CDR3 is CAAGYRGQPQHF. Written as DNA, the CDR3 is TGTGCCGCGGGCTACCGGGGACAGCCCCAGCATTTT.

The V call is TRBV6-1, the J call TRBJ1-1; TRBD1 is a possible D gene (6 bases). V gave up 6 bases and J gave up 1 base, with 12 bases separating them. Germline V gene lookup returns CDR1 MNHNS and CDR2 SASEGT. The CDR3 is made up of 14 amino acids. The DNA for the CDR3 is TGTGCCAGCAGAGCGGGGGCGCGGAACACTGAAGCTTTCTTT. Translation gives CASRAGARNTEAFF.

J is TRBJ1-1 and V is TRBV5-6; a possible D gene is TRBD1 (5 bases). Germline CDR1 and CDR2: SGHDT and YYEEEE. The CDR3 loop spans 15 amino acids. Trimming shortened V by 2 bases and J by 3 bases, and 14 bases separated the two germline ends. CDR3 nucleotides: TGTGCCAGCAGCTTATTTCAGGGTTGGGACACTGAAGCTTTCTTT. This codes for CASSLFQGWDTEAFF.